This is a list of T cell receptor beta chains from one sample in a study of PD-L1 blockade in urothelial cancer. Libraries were prepared by immunoSEQ multiplex PCR; TCRdb keeps only in-frame clonotypes and omits some of them. The sample yields 40,000 to 55,000 clones, about 86% seen once. The sequencing here drew on PBMCs, taken around atezolizumab (anti-PD-L1) treatment. All receptors derive from a man aged 55 to 70 with urothelial cancer. Each CDR3 is given with its conserved first and last residue.

j_call cdr3_length v_call cdr3_aa
TRBJ1-6 16 TRBV7-6 CASSLGNRGYNSPLHF
TRBJ1-1 14 TRBV19 CASSIQGGNTEAFF
TRBJ2-1 14 TRBV2 CASTPGQPNNEQFF
TRBJ2-1 11 TRBV6-5 CASSSEGEQFF
TRBJ1-5 15 TRBV19 CASRKDRALNQPQHF
TRBJ1-2 14 TRBV7-8 CASSLEGSNYGYTF
TRBJ2-3 18 TRBV11-2 CASSLTPASGRALNTQYF
TRBJ2-7 13 TRBV29-1 CSVRRDLSYEQYF
TRBJ2-3 17 TRBV7-9 CASSFSGGPPGADTQYF
TRBJ1-1 13 TRBV2 CASRESWNTEAFF
TRBJ1-4 15 TRBV15 CATSRVGGGREKLFF
TRBJ1-4 16 TRBV25-1 CASSEFGRGRREKLFF
TRBJ2-7 15 TRBV19 CASSARQGSSYEQYF
TRBJ2-7 13 TRBV11-2 CASSTGFSYEQYF
TRBJ1-6 15 TRBV9 CASSPQGSYNSPLHF
TRBJ2-3 14 TRBV5-1 CASSFGQATDTQYF
TRBJ1-1 15 TRBV7-2 CASSTKTGMNTEAFF
TRBJ2-1 15 TRBV5-4 CASSSGLAGYNEQFF
TRBJ2-7 12 TRBV11-2 CASSPDFHEQYF
TRBJ1-1 15 TRBV28 CASTPSGVGNTEAFF
TRBJ1-2 11 TRBV29-1 CSVGSGYGYTF
TRBJ1-1 16 TRBV11-2 CASRQGRNRLTTEAFF
TRBJ2-7 16 TRBV18 CASSMYPPPNFYEQYF
TRBJ2-1 15 TRBV7-9 CASSLTSGSISEQFF
TRBJ2-7 14 TRBV30 CAWSVWGQYYEQYF
TRBJ2-7 15 TRBV5-1 CASSRGLAAAYEQYF
TRBJ2-3 14 TRBV5-1 CASSLARGTDTQYF
TRBJ1-3 16 TRBV9 CASSRDTVVSGNTIYF
TRBJ2-2 14 TRBV4-1 CASGAREGTGELFF
TRBJ2-7 13 TRBV9 CASRRRYSYEQYF
TRBJ1-1 15 TRBV5-1 CASSRGGASNTEAFF
TRBJ2-1 14 TRBV6-1 CASSEKDRGNEQFF
TRBJ2-7 16 TRBV4-2 CASSQVGGRAKYEQYF
TRBJ1-3 16 TRBV12-5 CASGLGQPGSGNTIYF
TRBJ1-2 15 TRBV7-2 CASSPSSGGVGGYTF
TRBJ1-3 16 TRBV4-1 CASSRGPGGTGNTIYF
TRBJ2-5 15 TRBV14 CASSQGAILTETQYF
TRBJ1-6 16 TRBV2 CASSEQGKLLNSPLHF
TRBJ1-1 13 TRBV6-5 CATKGEQNTEAFF
TRBJ1-1 16 TRBV30 CAWRDSTTRVGTEAFF
TRBJ1-4 15 TRBV30 CAWSVQIATNEKLFF
TRBJ1-1 13 TRBV2 CASSAAENTEAFF